One and the same sample provided the 31 T cell receptor beta chains below, sequenced in a study of identical twins (dated by TCRdb to the mid-2010s). The library was prepared using 5' RACE. The sample was run on an Illumina HiSeq 2000. Through fastp at Q25 and MiXCR, TCRdb rebuilt clones from the public reads, retaining in-frame beta chains. Entries are consolidated by CDR3 protein sequence, retaining the most common genes and DNA. Here the sample has under 800,000 distinct CDR3 sequences; 21% occur a single time. The ten largest clones take up 4% to 4.5% of the sample. These data also featured in a second study, about T cells expressing NK-cell markers.

Material for sequencing was PBMCs. These receptors were obtained from a woman younger than 35 in good health.

This clonotype was detected a few times. The chain has TRBV7-2 and TRBJ2-1; weak D call: TRBD2 (6 bases). Deletions cut 4 bases from V and 4 bases from J, with 8 bases between. There are 13 residues in the CDR3. Germline V CDR1 and CDR2: SGHTA, FQGNSA. The DNA for the CDR3 is TGTGCCAGCAGCTGGGGACTTTACAATGAGCAGTTCTTC. Amino acids: CASSWGLYNEQFF. The whole variable domain, filled in from reference TRBV7-2 and TRBJ2-1, reads GAGVSQSPSNKVTEKGKDVELRCDPISGHTALYWYRQSLGQGLEFLIYFQGNSAPDKSGLPSDRFSAERTGGSVSTLTIQRTQQEDSAVYLCASSWGLYNEQFFGPGTRLTVL.

This chain connects TRBV3-1 to TRBJ2-1, with 10 bases that match TRBD2. The CDR3 totals 19 residues. V lost 3 bases to trimming and J lost 0 bases; unmatched junction nucleotides: 11. In germline, CDR1 is LGHDT, CDR2 YNNKEL (reference sequence). CDR3 nucleotides: TGTGCCAGCAGCCAGATTAAGGCTAGCGGGGGTAGCTCCTACAATGAGCAGTTCTTC. Its protein is CASSQIKASGGSSYNEQFF.

CDR3 region: CASSSDNQGVMEKLFF. DNA for the CDR3: TGCGCCAGCAGCAGCGACAACCAAGGGGTTATGGAAAAACTGTTTTTT. The chain employs TRBV5-1 and TRBJ1-4, with D possibly matching TRBD1 (5 bases). CDR1 is SGHRS, CDR2 YFSETQ, per germline. This CDR3 spans 16 amino acids. V shed 4 bases and J shed 8 bases, with 21 bases lying between them.

The CDR3 DNA is TGCGCCAGCAGCGTGGGGGTTAGGAACACTGAAGCTTTCTTT. Protein sequence: CASSVGVRNTEAFF. The chain links TRBV5-1 to TRBJ1-1; maybe TRBD1 (5 bases). V was pared by 4 bases and J by 1 base, with 11 bases between. CDR3 length equals 14 residues. Germline V CDR1 and CDR2: SGHRS, YFSETQ.

The CDR3 DNA reads TGTGCCAGCAGTTTAAGGACAGGGAGGACTGAAGCTTTCTTT. Residues: CASSLRTGRTEAFF. V is TRBV27 and J is TRBJ1-1; 8 positions agree with TRBD1. Trimming removed 2 bases from V and 5 bases from J; junction bases left unmatched: 4. The CDR3 totals 14 residues. Germline assignment: CDR1 MNHEY and CDR2 SMNVEV (reference sequence).

This chain links TRBV10-3 with TRBJ2-1, with D possibly being TRBD1 (6 bases). The germline V gene encodes CDR1 ENHRY and CDR2 SYGVKD. Trimming left V 10 bases short and J 4 bases short, with 20 bases between. The CDR3 covers 15 residues. The CDR3 loop is CATEKGQGIYNEQFF. The CDR3 DNA reads TGTGCCACCGAGAAAGGGCAGGGGATTTACAATGAGCAGTTCTTC.

This clonotype has more than one count but fewer than ten. This rearrangement joins TRBV11-3 to TRBJ1-1; a weak D match, TRBD1 (6 bases). The germline V gene encodes CDR1 SGHNT and CDR2 YENEEA. The V end was cut by 5 bases, the J end by 5 bases, with 15 bases between. There are 14 residues in the CDR3. CDR3 sequence reads: CASSRRGGTTEAFF. CDR3 DNA: TGTGCCAGCAGCCGGAGGGGGGGGACTACTGAAGCTTTCTTT.

This chain connects TRBV4-2 to TRBJ1-5; 10 bases fit TRBD1. This CDR3 comprises 16 residues. V shed 2 bases, J shed 6 bases, and the junction held 7 bases outside the gene matches. Germline assignment: CDR1 LGHNA and CDR2 YNFKEQ. CDR3 sequence reads: CASSQLGQGQGQPQHF. The CDR3 DNA sequence: TGTGCCAGCAGCCAACTGGGACAGGGGCAGGGTCAGCCCCAGCATTTT.

This clonotype was counted many times. The gene calls are TRBV3-1 and TRBJ1-3, with D unresolved. V lost 4 bases, J lost 4 bases, and 5 bases lay in between. Germline V gives CDR1 LGHDT, CDR2 YNNKEL (reference sequence). The CDR3 covers 12 residues. CDR3 sequence: CASSPGGNTIYF. DNA of the CDR3: TGTGCCAGCAGCCCGGGGGGAAACACCATATATTTT.

This clonotype was counted a few times. The V gene is TRBV3-1, the J gene TRBJ2-3; either TRBD1 or TRBD2 may fit D (5 bases each). Deletions cut 4 bases from V and 3 bases from J, with 17 bases between. The CDR3 extends over 16 amino acids. Germline-derived CDR1 and CDR2 are LGHDT and YNNKEL (reference sequence). CDR3 DNA sequence: TGTGCCAGCAGCCTTACTTCCGGGACCGCAACAGATACGCAGTATTTT. Translating it yields CASSLTSGTATDTQYF.

The chain recombines TRBV15 with TRBJ2-1; D is perhaps TRBD1 (6 bases). The CDR3 loop spans 17 amino acids. Trimming removed 3 bases from V and 10 bases from J, with 25 bases in between. CDR1 and CDR2 (germline): LNHNV, YYDKDF (reference sequence). The CDR3 loop is CATSRDPFNRDPSEQFF. The CDR3 region has the DNA TGTGCCACCAGCAGGGATCCATTTAACAGGGACCCGAGCGAGCAGTTCTTC.

The sample holds a few counts of this clonotype. V gene TRBV5-6 combines with J gene TRBJ1-2, with TRBD1 matching 7 bases. The CDR3 totals 12 residues. J lost 3 bases, V lost 6 bases, and 2 bases had no gene match. Germline CDR1 is SGHDT and CDR2 is YYEEEE. The CDR3 sequence is CASTQGDYGYTF. The CDR3 DNA reads as TGTGCCAGCACCCAGGGGGACTATGGCTACACCTTC.

This rearrangement joins TRBV24-1 to TRBJ2-6, with D possibly TRBD1 on 6 matching bases. The germline gives CDR1 KGHDR, CDR2 SFDVKD. Trimming pared 3 bases from V and 1 base from J, leaving 12 bases between. This CDR3 region has 17 residues. The chain's CDR3 is CATSDSRGSSGANVLTF. The CDR3, as DNA: TGTGCCACCAGTGATAGCAGGGGATCTTCTGGGGCCAACGTCCTGACTTTC.

This clonotype was seen a handful of times. V gene TRBV19 combines with J gene TRBJ1-5; D unclear. The V gene lost 4 bases and the J gene lost 0 bases, with 10 bases spanning the gap. The V gene's germline CDR1 is LNHDA and CDR2 SQIVND (reference sequence). There are 15 residues in the CDR3. CDR3 protein: CASSNHGNSNQPQHF. The CDR3 nucleotides are TGTGCCAGTAGTAACCACGGAAATAGCAATCAGCCCCAGCATTTT.

This clonotype was picked up a small number of times. The gene calls are TRBV20-1 and TRBJ1-1; D may be TRBD1 (5 bases). Per germline, CDR1 DFQATT and CDR2 SNEGSKA (reference sequence). The CDR3 loop spans 15 amino acids. The ends were cut back, 3 bases at V and 1 base at J, with 15 bases in the middle. CDR3 region: CSASGVRAANTEAFF. CDR3 sequence (DNA): TGCAGTGCTAGTGGCGTCAGGGCAGCGAACACTGAAGCTTTCTTT.

This clonotype showed up just a few times. The chain is built from TRBV20-1 and TRBJ1-6, with D maybe TRBD1 (6 bases). Germline-derived CDR1 and CDR2 are DFQATT and SNEGSKA (reference sequence). Trimming pared 2 bases from V and 6 bases from J, leaving 11 bases between. The CDR3 has 14 residues. The CDR3 is CSARTGSGNSPLHF. The CDR3 nucleotides read TGCAGTGCTAGAACAGGGAGCGGTAATTCACCCCTCCACTTT.

There are many counts of this clonotype. This rearrangement joins TRBV6-2 or TRBV6-3 to TRBJ1-6; no reliable D call. Trimming cost V 2 bases and J 10 bases, with 9 bases left between them. Germline loops: CDR1 MNHEY, CDR2 SVGEGT. The CDR3 contains 13 residues. As DNA, the CDR3 is TGTGCCAGCAGTTACGTCGGGAACTCACCCCTCCACTTT. Protein product: CASSYVGNSPLHF.

The J gene is TRBJ2-1, the V gene TRBV7-6, with 12 bases that match TRBD2. The CDR3 consists of 17 residues. Losses at the gene ends were 0 bases for V and 6 bases for J; bases not matched to a gene: 6. Germline CDR1 and CDR2: SGHVS and FNYEAQ. The CDR3 here is CASSLALTSGSSNEQFF. The CDR3 nucleotides are TGTGCCAGCAGCTTAGCCCTGACTAGCGGGAGCAGCAATGAGCAGTTCTTC.

V usage is TRBV12-3 or TRBV12-4 and J usage is TRBJ1-2; D remains ambiguous. The CDR3 contains 12 residues. The V and J ends lost 4 bases and 5 bases respectively, with 8 bases between them. In DNA, the CDR3 is TGTGCCAGCAGTTCGCAGCGATATGGCTACACCTTC. It is translated as CASSSQRYGYTF.

The count of this clonotype is one. The rearrangement joins TRBV6-4 to TRBJ2-2; a weak D match, TRBD2 (6 bases). CDR1 and CDR2 (germline): MRHNA, SNTAGT. V lost 6 bases, J lost 11 bases, and 16 bases lay in between. The CDR3 length is 13 residues. The CDR3 region has the DNA TGTGCCAGCAGGATGGCGGACGGGGGTGAGCTGTTTTTT. Translated, it gives CASRMADGGELFF.

The chain uses TRBV4-3 and TRBJ1-6; D perhaps matches TRBD1 (6 bases). V was cut by 8 bases and J by 10 bases, with 15 bases left in between. The CDR3 covers 13 residues. Germline V lookup: CDR1 LGHNA, CDR2 YSLEER. The CDR3 region has the DNA TGCGCCAGCTCACCCTCGAGGGGGTCACCCCTCCACTTT. Translating it yields CASSPSRGSPLHF.

The CDR3 bases are TGCGCCAGCAGCCCAGGGAAGGATACGCAGTATTTT. Translated: CASSPGKDTQYF. This chain uses TRBV5-1 with TRBJ2-3; D may be TRBD1 (5 bases). Germline V lookup: CDR1 SGHRS, CDR2 YFSETQ. The CDR3 loop spans 12 amino acids. V lost 4 bases and J lost 6, with 9 bases in between. Full variable domain (outside the CDR3, taken from reference TRBV5-1 and TRBJ2-3): KAGVTQTPRYLIKTRGQQVTLSCSPISGHRSVSWYQQTPGQGLQFLFEYFSETQRNKGNFPGRFSGRQFSNSRSEMNVSTLELGDSALYLCASSPGKDTQYFGPGTRLTVL.

This clonotype appeared a few times. The chain combines TRBV6-2 or TRBV6-3 with TRBJ2-7; D unclear. This CDR3 region has 15 residues. Trimming removed 6 bases from V and 5 bases from J, with 20 bases in between. Germline V gene sequence: CDR1 MNHEY, CDR2 SVGEGT. The CDR3 is CASSPAGLQIHEQYF. In DNA form, the CDR3 reads TGTGCCAGCAGCCCTGCCGGCCTACAAATCCACGAGCAGTACTTC.

V is TRBV4-2 and J is TRBJ2-1; 12 nucleotides line up with TRBD1. Germline trimming cut 4 bases from V and 7 bases from J; bases unmatched to any gene: 14. This CDR3 is built from 18 residues. Germline values: CDR1 LGHNA, CDR2 YNFKEQ. The CDR3 DNA reads TGTGCCAGCAGCCGACCGGATGGGACAGGGGGCGCTTGGAATGAGCAGTTCTTC. It encodes CASSRPDGTGGAWNEQFF.

This clonotype has only a few counts. This chain connects TRBV9 to TRBJ2-2, with 10 bases lining up with TRBD2. The CDR3 sequence is 16 residues long. J was trimmed by 2 bases and V by 5 bases; bases with no gene match: 6. In germline, CDR1 is SGDLS, CDR2 YYNGEE. CDR3 coding DNA: TGTGCCAGCAGATCTACTAGCGGGGTCAACACCGGGGAGCTGTTTTTT. It is translated as CASRSTSGVNTGELFF.

The chain employs TRBV6-1 and TRBJ2-7; a possible D gene is TRBD2 (5 bases). The length of the CDR3 is 15 residues. Germline-derived CDR1 and CDR2 are MNHNS and SASEGT. Trimming took 7 bases from V and 2 from J, leaving 18 bases between them. The DNA for the CDR3 is TGTGCCAGCACCGCGGACTTCGCAGAACCCTACGAGCAGTACTTC. Translation: CASTADFAEPYEQYF.

With respect to this clonotype: A junction end diverges from the germline sequence, so it may reflect a read error. This chain links TRBV20-1 with TRBJ2-1; 9 bases map to TRBD2. The CDR3 covers 14 residues. From germline, CDR1 is DFQATT and CDR2 SNEGSKA (reference sequence). The chain's CDR3 is CSARGEGGATSGLF. The CDR3 bases are TGCAGTGCTAGAGGAGAGGGTGGAGCGACTAGCGGTCTCTTC.

This clonotype occurred a few times. The chain couples TRBV20-1 to TRBJ2-3; 7 bases map to TRBD2. This CDR3 has 15 residues. Germline CDR1 and CDR2: DFQATT and SNEGSKA (reference sequence). V trimming: 4 bases; J trimming: 0 bases; junction bases outside the gene matches: 7. The CDR3 sequence: CSATTSLASTDTQYF. CDR3 coding DNA: TGCAGTGCTACGACTAGCCTGGCGAGCACAGATACGCAGTATTTT.

V is TRBV15 and J is TRBJ1-1, with D maybe TRBD1 (6 bases). Trimming shortened V by 3 bases and J by 1 base, and 12 bases separated the two germline ends. Germline V gene data show CDR1 as LNHNV and CDR2 as YYDKDF (reference sequence). The CDR3 has 15 residues. In DNA, the CDR3 is TGTGCCACCAGCAGGGACAGCCACCCGAACACTGAAGCTTTCTTT. Its protein product is CATSRDSHPNTEAFF. Based on the CDR3 plus reference TRBV15 and TRBJ1-1, the full variable domain is DAMVIQNPRYQVTQFGKPVTLSCSQTLNHNVMYWYQQKSSQAPKLLFHYYDKDFNNEADTPDNFQSRRPNTSFCFLDIRSPGLGDTAMYLCATSRDSHPNTEAFFGQGTRLTVV.

The chain uses TRBV20-1 and TRBJ2-1, with D unresolved. The CDR3 spans 8 residues. In germline, CDR1 is DFQATT, CDR2 SNEGSKA (reference sequence). Trimming left V 3 bases short and J 10 bases short, with 1 base between. The CDR3 sequence: CSAREQFF. As DNA, the CDR3 is TGCAGTGCTAGGGAGCAGTTCTTC.

This sequence joins TRBV19 and TRBJ2-3; D is possibly TRBD2 (6 bases). CDR3 length: 13 residues. Per the germline V gene, CDR1 is LNHDA and CDR2 is SQIVND (reference sequence). The germline V and J ends were trimmed by 6 bases and 0 bases, with 7 bases remaining between them. CDR3 DNA: TGTGCCAGTAGACTAGCCAGCACAGATACGCAGTATTTT. Translated, it gives CASRLASTDTQYF.